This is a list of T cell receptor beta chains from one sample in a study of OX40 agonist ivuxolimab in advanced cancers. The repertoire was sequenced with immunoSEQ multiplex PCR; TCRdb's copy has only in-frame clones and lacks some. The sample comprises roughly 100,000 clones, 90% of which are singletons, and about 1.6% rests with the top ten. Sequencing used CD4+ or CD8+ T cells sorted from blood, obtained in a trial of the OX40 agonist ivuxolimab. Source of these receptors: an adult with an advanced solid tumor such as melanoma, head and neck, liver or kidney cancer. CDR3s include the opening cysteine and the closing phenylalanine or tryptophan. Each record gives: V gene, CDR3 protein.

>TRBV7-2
CASSLELANYGYTF
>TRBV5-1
CASSLELAGVGDTQYF
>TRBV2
CASSDREVGYEQYF
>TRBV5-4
CASSSGLGNTEAFF
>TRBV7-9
CASSLLDTEAFF
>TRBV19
CASRLATGAADGYTF
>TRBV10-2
CASTITLAGPYNEQFF
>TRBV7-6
CASSLDGGRTDTQYF
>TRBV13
CASSLGDSNEQFF
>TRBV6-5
CASSYRQGVYGYTF
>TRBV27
CASSLLGVGPYEQYF
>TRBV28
CASSRPADQPQHF
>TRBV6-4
CAAVTEQPNYGYTF
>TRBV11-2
CASSLPLRARVDNEQFF
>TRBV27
CASSHDMDQPVETQYF
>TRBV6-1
CASNRGRANEQYF
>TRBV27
CASSAGLAGAHEQYF
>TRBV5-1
CASSPLTPGELTEAFF
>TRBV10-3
CAINQDRIYGYTF
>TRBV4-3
CASSQGTGGVGETQYF
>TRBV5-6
CATHYTGGLYNEQFF